Shown below are 7 T cell receptor beta chains from a single sample sequenced in a study of molecular identifiers for immune sequencing clone quantification. TCRdb re-called the PCR reads through MiXCR, storing one row per CDR3 protein. The sample holds tens of thousands of distinct CDR3 sequences, around 19% seen once. The specimen sequenced was naive CD8+ T cells from blood, with Jurkat cell RNA spiked in. Subset denoted: FACS-sorted CD8+CD4-CCR7+CD45RA+ naive T cells. The receptors stem from a human donor in good health. Some libraries in this study had Jurkat cell RNA spiked in.

This clonotype was counted ten times or more. The chain joins TRBV5-6 to TRBJ2-7; D tentatively fits TRBD1 or TRBD2 (5 bases each). Germline-derived CDR1 and CDR2 are SGHDT and YYEEEE. The CDR3 is 14 residues long. V lost 2 bases and J 0 bases, leaving 9 bases between the germline ends. CDR3 coding DNA: TGTGCCAGCAGCTTCGGGGCCTTCTCCTACGAGCAGTACTTC. Translating it yields CASSFGAFSYEQYF.

This clonotype was recorded many times. The chain couples TRBV5-8 to TRBJ2-4; 7 positions match TRBD1. The germline gives CDR1 SGHTS, CDR2 YDEGEE. This CDR3 comprises 15 residues. Trimming took 5 bases from V and 3 from J; bases not matched to a gene: 8. The CDR3 DNA follows: TGTGCCAGCAGACCCCGGGACAGCAACAAAAACATTCAGTACTTC. Its protein product is CASRPRDSNKNIQYF. Full variable domain (rest looked up from reference TRBV5-8 and TRBJ2-4): EAGVTQSPTHLIKTRGQQATLRCSPISGHTSVYWYQQALGLGLQFLLWYDEGEERNRGNFPPRFSGRQFPNYSSELNVNALELEDSALYLCASRPRDSNKNIQYFGAGTRLSVL.

In its sample, this clonotype was seen a few times. The chain carries TRBV3-1 and TRBJ2-1; the match to TRBD2 covers 13 bases. V trimming: 4 bases; J trimming: 1 base; junction bases outside the gene matches: 13. This CDR3 is built from 20 residues. CDR1 is LGHDT and CDR2 is YNNKEL in the germline V gene (reference sequence). The CDR3 DNA reads as TGTGCCAGCAGCCTCACTAGCGGGAGGGCTTTCGGGGTTTCCTACAATGAGCAGTTCTTC. This encodes CASSLTSGRAFGVSYNEQFF.

In its sample, this clonotype was seen many times. The chain links TRBV7-6 to TRBJ1-3; D is ambiguous. The CDR3 runs 15 residues. Trimming removed 2 bases from V and 2 bases from J, with 10 bases in between. Germline lookup yields CDR1 SGHVS and CDR2 FNYEAQ. CDR3 sequence reads: CASSLTTEAGNTIYF. Written as DNA, the CDR3 is TGTGCCAGCAGCTTAACCACCGAGGCTGGAAACACCATATATTTT.

This clonotype was counted at least ten times. The rearrangement uses TRBV28 and TRBJ1-5; perhaps TRBD1 as D (5 bases). Trimming left V 4 bases short and J 7 bases short, with 17 bases between. Germline lookup yields CDR1 MDHEN and CDR2 SYDVKM. The CDR3 runs 15 residues. CDR3 nucleotide sequence: TGTGCCAGCAGTTCCGAGGCAGGGACCCACCAGCCCCAGCATTTT. It is translated as CASSSEAGTHQPQHF.

The CDR3 sequence is CASKTAGDRYTDTQYF. CDR3 bases: TGTGCCAGCAAAACAGCGGGGGACCGATACACAGATACGCAGTATTTT. V usage is TRBV7-2 and J usage is TRBJ2-3; 8 nucleotides match TRBD2. The CDR3 has 16 residues. Trimming took 7 bases from V and 2 from J; bases not matched to a gene: 11. The germline V gene encodes CDR1 SGHTA and CDR2 FQGNSA.

This clonotype was recorded at least ten times. V gene TRBV4-3 combines with J gene TRBJ1-1, with 7 bases that match TRBD1. Germline CDR1 and CDR2: LGHNA and YSLEER. Trimming at V came to 3 bases and at J to 0 bases, leaving 7 bases not matched to a gene. The length of the CDR3 is 16 residues. The CDR3 sequence is CASSQGTAGVNTEAFF. The CDR3 DNA is TGCGCCAGCAGCCAGGGGACAGCCGGAGTGAACACTGAAGCTTTCTTT.